This T cell receptor beta chain comes out of a study of T cell responses to AZD1222 COVID-19 vaccine. Study overall: Recipients boosted at about 4 weeks or about 12 weeks are pooled.

Produced via immunoSEQ multiplex PCR; TCRdb's table is partial and in-frame only. The table has 96,000 or so clones, approximately 90% seen once. Study-level findings and limits: Donors in the cohort were predominantly white British and more often female, and clonal diversity was possibly underestimated. Among spike-specific TCRs, nearly half reportedly target unmutated variant regions. It was only after the peak T cell response that any repertoires were sampled.

A word on this clone: What it binds is not known.

The material was peripheral blood, obtained on day 0 of AZD1222 vaccination. The sequence was collected from an adult in good health.

In nucleotides, the CDR3 is TGCGCCAGCAGTTTTGGGGGCGGAATGAACACTGAAGCTTTCTTT. Its translation: CASSFGGGMNTEAFF. The chain links TRBV5-1 to TRBJ1-1; tentative D call: TRBD1 (6 bases). The germline gives CDR1 SGHRS, CDR2 YFSETQ. The CDR3 is made up of 15 amino acids. V was trimmed by 5 bases and J by 0 bases, leaving 14 bases between them. The whole variable domain, remainder taken from reference TRBV5-1 and TRBJ1-1, is KAGVTQTPRYLIKTRGQQVTLSCSPISGHRSVSWYQQTPGQGLQFLFEYFSETQRNKGNFPGRFSGRQFSNSRSEMNVSTLELGDSALYLCASSFGGGMNTEAFFGQGTRLTVV.